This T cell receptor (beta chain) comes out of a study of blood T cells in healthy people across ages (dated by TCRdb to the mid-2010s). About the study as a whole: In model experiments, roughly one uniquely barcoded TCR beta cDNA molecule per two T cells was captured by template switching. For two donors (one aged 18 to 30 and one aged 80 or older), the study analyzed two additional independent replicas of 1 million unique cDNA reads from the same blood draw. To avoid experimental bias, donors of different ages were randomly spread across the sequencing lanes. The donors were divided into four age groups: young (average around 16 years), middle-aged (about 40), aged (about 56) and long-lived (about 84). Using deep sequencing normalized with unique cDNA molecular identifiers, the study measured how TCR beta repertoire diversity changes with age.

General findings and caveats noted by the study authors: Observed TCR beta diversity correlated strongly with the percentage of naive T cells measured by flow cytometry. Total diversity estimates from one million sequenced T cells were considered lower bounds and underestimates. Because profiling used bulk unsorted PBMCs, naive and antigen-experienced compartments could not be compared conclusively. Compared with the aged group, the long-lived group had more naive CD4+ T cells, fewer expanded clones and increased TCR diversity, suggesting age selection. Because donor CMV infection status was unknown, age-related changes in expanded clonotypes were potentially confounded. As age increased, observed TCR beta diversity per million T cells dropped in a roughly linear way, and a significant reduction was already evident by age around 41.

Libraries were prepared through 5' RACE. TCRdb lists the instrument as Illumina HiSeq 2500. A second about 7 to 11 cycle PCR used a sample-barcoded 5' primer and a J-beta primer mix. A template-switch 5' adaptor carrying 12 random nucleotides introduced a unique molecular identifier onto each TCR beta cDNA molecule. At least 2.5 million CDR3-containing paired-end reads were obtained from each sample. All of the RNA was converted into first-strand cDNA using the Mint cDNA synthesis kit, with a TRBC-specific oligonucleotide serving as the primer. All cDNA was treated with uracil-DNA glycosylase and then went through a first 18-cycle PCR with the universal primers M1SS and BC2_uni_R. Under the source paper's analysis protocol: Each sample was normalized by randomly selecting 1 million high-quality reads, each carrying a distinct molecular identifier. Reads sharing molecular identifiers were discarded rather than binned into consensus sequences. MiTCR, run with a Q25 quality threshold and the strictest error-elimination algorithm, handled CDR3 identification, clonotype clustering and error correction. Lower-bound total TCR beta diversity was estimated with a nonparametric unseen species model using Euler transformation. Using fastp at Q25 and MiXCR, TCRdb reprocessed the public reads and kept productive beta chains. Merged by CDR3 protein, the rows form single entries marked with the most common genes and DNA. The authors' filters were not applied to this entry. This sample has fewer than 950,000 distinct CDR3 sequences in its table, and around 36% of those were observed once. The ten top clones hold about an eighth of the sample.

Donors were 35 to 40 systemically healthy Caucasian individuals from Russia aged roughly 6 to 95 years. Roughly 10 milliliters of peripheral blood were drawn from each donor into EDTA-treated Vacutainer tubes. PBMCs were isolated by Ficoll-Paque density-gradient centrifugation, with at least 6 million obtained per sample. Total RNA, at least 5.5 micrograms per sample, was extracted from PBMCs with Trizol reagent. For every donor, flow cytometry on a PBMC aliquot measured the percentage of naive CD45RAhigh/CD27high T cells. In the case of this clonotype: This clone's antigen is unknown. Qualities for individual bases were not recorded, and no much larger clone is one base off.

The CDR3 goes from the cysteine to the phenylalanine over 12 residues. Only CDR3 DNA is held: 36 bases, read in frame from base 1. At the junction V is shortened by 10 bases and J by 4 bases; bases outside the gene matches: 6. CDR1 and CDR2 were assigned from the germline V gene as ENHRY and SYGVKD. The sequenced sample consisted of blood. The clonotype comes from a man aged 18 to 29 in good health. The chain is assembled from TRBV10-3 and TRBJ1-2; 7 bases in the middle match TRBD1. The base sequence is TGTGCCACCAGGGACAGAACCTATGGCTACACCTTC. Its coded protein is CATRDRTYGYTF.